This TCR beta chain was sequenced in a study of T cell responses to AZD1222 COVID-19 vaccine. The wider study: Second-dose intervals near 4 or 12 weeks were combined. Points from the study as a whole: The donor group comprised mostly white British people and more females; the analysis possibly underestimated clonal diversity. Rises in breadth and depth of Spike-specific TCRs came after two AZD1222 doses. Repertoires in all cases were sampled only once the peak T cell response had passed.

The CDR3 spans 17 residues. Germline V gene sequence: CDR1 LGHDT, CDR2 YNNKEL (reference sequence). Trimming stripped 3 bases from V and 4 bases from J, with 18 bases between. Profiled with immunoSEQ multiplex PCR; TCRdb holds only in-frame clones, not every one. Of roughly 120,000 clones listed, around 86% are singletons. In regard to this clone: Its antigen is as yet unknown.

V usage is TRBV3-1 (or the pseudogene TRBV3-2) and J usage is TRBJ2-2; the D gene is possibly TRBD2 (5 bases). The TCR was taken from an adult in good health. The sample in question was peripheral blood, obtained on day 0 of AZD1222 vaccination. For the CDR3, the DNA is TGTGCCAGCAGCCACACAAGAGGGAAAATTAGCACCGGGGAGCTGTTTTTT. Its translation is CASSHTRGKISTGELFF.